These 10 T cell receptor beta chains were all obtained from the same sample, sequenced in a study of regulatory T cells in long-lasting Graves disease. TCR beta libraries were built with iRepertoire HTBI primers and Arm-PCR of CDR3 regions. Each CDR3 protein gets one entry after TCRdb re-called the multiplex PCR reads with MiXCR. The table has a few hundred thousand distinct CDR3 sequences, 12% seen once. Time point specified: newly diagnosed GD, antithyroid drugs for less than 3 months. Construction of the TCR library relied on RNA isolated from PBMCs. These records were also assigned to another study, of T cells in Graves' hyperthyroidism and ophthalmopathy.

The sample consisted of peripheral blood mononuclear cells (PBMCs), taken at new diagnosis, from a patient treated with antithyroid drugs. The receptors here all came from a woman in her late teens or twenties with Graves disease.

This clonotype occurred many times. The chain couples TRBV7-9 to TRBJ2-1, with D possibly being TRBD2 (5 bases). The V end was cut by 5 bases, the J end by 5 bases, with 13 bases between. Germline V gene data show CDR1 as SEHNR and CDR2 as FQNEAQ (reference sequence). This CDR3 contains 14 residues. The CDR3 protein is CASSPAWGDNEQFF. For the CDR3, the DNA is TGTGCCAGCAGCCCCGCTTGGGGAGACAATGAGCAGTTCTTC.

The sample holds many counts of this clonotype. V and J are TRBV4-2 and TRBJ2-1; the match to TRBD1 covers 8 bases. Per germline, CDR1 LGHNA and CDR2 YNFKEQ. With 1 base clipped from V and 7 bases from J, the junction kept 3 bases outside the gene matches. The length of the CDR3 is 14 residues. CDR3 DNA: TGTGCCAGCAGCCAAGTTGGACAGGGAAATGAGCAGTTCTTC. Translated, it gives CASSQVGQGNEQFF.

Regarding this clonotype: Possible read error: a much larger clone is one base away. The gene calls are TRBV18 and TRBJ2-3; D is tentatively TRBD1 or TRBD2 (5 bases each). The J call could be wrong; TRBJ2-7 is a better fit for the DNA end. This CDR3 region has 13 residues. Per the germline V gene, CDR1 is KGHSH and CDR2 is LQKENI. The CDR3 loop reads CASSPRDGGEQYF. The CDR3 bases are TGTGCCAGCTCACCCCGGGACGGCGGGGAGCAGTACTTC.

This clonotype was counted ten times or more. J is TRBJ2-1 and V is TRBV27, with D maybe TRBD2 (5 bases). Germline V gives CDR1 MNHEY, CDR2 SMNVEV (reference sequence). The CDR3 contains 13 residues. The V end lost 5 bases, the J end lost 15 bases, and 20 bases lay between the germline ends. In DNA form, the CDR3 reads TGTGCCAGCAGTCCCACCTGGGAAGCACGGGGGTTCTTC. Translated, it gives CASSPTWEARGFF.

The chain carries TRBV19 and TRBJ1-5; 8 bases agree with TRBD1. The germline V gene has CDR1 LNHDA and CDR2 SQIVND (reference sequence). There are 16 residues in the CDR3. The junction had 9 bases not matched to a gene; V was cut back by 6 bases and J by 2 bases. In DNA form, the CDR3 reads TGTGCCAGTAGCCGACAGGGGATCAGGGGCAATCAGCCCCAGCATTTT. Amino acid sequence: CASSRQGIRGNQPQHF.

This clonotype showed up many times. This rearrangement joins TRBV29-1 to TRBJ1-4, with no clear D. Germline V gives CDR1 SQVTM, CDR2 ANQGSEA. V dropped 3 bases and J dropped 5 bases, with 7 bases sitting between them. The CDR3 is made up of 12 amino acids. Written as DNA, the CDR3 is TGCAGCGTTGATGTCCAAAATGAAAAACTGTTTTTT. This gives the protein CSVDVQNEKLFF.

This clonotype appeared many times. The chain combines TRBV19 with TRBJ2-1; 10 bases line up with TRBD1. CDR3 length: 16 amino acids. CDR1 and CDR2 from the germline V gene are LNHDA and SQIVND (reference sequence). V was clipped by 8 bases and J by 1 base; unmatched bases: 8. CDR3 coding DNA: TGTGCCAGTGTCGGACAGGGGGGCGAATCCTACAATGAGCAGTTCTTC. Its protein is CASVGQGGESYNEQFF.

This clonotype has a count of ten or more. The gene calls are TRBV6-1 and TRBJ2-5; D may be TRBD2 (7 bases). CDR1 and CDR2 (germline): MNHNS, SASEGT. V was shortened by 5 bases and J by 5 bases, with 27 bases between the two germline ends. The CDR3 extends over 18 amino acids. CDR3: CASSPGVASGGLGETQYF. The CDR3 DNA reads TGTGCCAGCAGTCCAGGGGTGGCTAGCGGAGGCCTCGGGGAGACCCAGTACTTC.

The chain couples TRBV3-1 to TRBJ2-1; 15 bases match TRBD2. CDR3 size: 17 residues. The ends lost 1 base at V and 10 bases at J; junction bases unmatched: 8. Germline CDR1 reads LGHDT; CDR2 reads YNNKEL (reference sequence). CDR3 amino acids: CASSQVLWTSGREEQFF. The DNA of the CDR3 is TGTGCCAGCAGCCAAGTACTATGGACTAGCGGGAGGGAAGAGCAGTTCTTC.

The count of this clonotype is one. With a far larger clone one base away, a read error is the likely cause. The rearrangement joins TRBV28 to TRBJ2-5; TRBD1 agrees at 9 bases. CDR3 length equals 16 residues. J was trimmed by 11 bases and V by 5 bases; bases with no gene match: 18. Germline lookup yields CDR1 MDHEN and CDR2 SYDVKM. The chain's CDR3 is CASSPPGQGTFNEQYF. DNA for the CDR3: TGTGCCAGCAGTCCACCCGGACAGGGGACCTTCAATGAGCAGTACTTC.